Presented here are 23 T cell receptor beta chains from one specimen sequenced in a study of shared clonotypes between healthy human individuals. Some clones are missing from TCRdb's copy, which holds only in-frame ones; the method was immunoSEQ multiplex PCR. Here the sample spans about 480,000 clones, 60% to 80% being singletons. Sequencing was carried out using PBMCs. These receptors came from a woman aged 40 to 55 in good health. Some clones in this sample may be carry-over from other donors' samples.

This clone was counted between two and nine times. The junction departs from the called germline gene at one end, perhaps through a read error. The chain couples TRBV7-7 to TRBJ2-5; possible D gene TRBD1, 6 bases. Germline CDR1 reads SSHAT; CDR2 reads FNYEAQ (reference sequence). The length of the CDR3 is 15 residues. CDR3: CASSLHLGADETQYF. The CDR3 DNA reads as TGTGCTAGCAGCTTACATTTGGGGGCCGATGAGACCCAGTACTTC.

V and J are TRBV7-2 and TRBJ2-5; tentatively, D is TRBD2 (6 bases). From germline, CDR1 is SGHTA and CDR2 FQGNSA. CDR3 length equals 14 residues. Trimming took off 4 bases at V and 3 bases at J, with 12 bases between the two ends. CDR3 protein: CASSYVAAKETQYF. CDR3 bases: TGTGCCAGCAGCTACGTAGCGGCAAAAGAGACCCAGTACTTC. Filled out from reference TRBV7-2 and TRBJ2-5, the complete variable domain reads GAGVSQSPSNKVTEKGKDVELRCDPISGHTALYWYRQSLGQGLEFLIYFQGNSAPDKSGLPSDRFSAERTGGSVSTLTIQRTQQEDSAVYLCASSYVAAKETQYFGPGTRLLVL.

This chain links TRBV28 with TRBJ2-3; 13 nucleotides agree with TRBD2. Trimming at V came to 1 base and at J to 6 bases, leaving 4 bases not matched to a gene. The CDR3 sequence is 16 residues long. CDR1 and CDR2 from the germline V gene are MDHEN and SYDVKM. The CDR3 nucleotides are TGTGCCAGCAGTTTATCACTAGCGGGAGGGATCGATACGCAGTATTTT. Encoded protein: CASSLSLAGGIDTQYF.

The chain recombines TRBV7-6 with TRBJ2-7, with D tentatively TRBD1 (6 bases). CDR3 length equals 14 residues. The germline CDR1 and CDR2 sequences are SGHVS and FNYEAQ. V lost 8 bases and J lost 2, with 16 bases in between. The CDR3 loop reads CASSPGASTYEQYF. In DNA, the CDR3 is TGTGCCAGCTCACCAGGGGCCTCTACCTACGAGCAGTACTTC.

The rearrangement joins TRBV25-1 to TRBJ2-7, with D unresolved. V lost 4 bases to trimming and J lost 4 bases, with 5 bases between them. The CDR3 sequence is 11 residues long. CDR1 is MGHDK, CDR2 SYGVNS, per germline. The CDR3 here is CASSVTYEQYF. CDR3 DNA: TGTGCCAGCAGTGTTACATACGAGCAGTACTTC.

The DNA of the CDR3 is TGTGCCAGTAGTTCTCAACAGGGGAGCGGTACGCAGTATTTT. It codes for CASSSQQGSGTQYF. V is TRBV19 and J is TRBJ2-3; 7 bases agree with TRBD1. V shed 5 bases, J shed 8 bases, and the junction held 10 bases outside the gene matches. The CDR3 length is 14 residues. The germline CDR1 and CDR2 sequences are LNHDA and SQIVND (reference sequence).

This rearrangement joins TRBV7-2 to TRBJ2-7; 12 bases match TRBD2. V lost 1 base, J lost 4 bases, and 5 bases stayed unmatched. The germline CDR1 and CDR2 sequences are SGHTA and FQGNSA. The CDR3 length is 16 residues. For the CDR3, the DNA is TGTGCCAGCAGCTTAGAGGGTACTAGCGGGAGGTACGAGCAGTACTTC. This translates into CASSLEGTSGRYEQYF.

CDR3 in amino acids: CASRQGRGRLNEKLFF. Written as DNA, the CDR3 is TGTGCCAGCAGGCAAGGCAGGGGGCGCCTCAATGAAAAACTGTTTTTT. This chain links TRBV2 with TRBJ1-4; 8 bases line up with TRBD1. CDR3 length equals 16 residues. The trim removed 6 bases at V and 5 bases at J, leaving 11 bases unmatched. CDR1 SNHLY and CDR2 FYNNEI come from the germline V gene.

The chain employs TRBV19 and TRBJ1-2; D uncertain. The germline V gene has CDR1 LNHDA and CDR2 SQIVND (reference sequence). V was trimmed by 4 bases and J by 1 base, leaving 13 bases between them. CDR3 length: 15 residues. The CDR3 DNA follows: TGTGCCAGTAGTACAGCCCCAGACGGTAACTATGGCTACACCTTC. Protein: CASSTAPDGNYGYTF.

V usage is TRBV6-1 and J usage is TRBJ2-2; the D gene is possibly TRBD2 (5 bases). CDR1 and CDR2 (germline): MNHNS, SASEGT. The CDR3 loop spans 13 amino acids. V lost 6 bases, J lost 0 bases, and 5 bases lay in between. The CDR3, as DNA: TGTGCCAGCAGCGGGACGAACACCGGGGAGCTGTTTTTT. Translation gives CASSGTNTGELFF.

The chain joins TRBV5-1 to TRBJ2-5; D is unclear. Per the germline V gene, CDR1 is SGHRS and CDR2 is YFSETQ. The V end lost 0 bases, the J end lost 2 bases, and 11 bases lay between the germline ends. CDR3 length equals 15 residues. The CDR3 here is CASSLGPLLQETQYF. CDR3 sequence (DNA): TGCGCCAGCAGCTTGGGGCCCCTGCTTCAAGAGACCCAGTACTTC.

The chain employs TRBV6-1 and TRBJ2-1, with 7 nucleotides matching TRBD2. Germline loops: CDR1 MNHNS, CDR2 SASEGT. The V gene end was trimmed by 7 bases and the J gene end by 6 bases; junction bases not matched to a gene: 12. The CDR3 is 15 amino acids. Here the CDR3 DNA reads TGTGCCAGCACCGGGAGGATAACCGGGACCAATGAGCAGTTCTTC. Protein product: CASTGRITGTNEQFF.

As DNA, the CDR3 is TGTGCCAGCAGTTTGCACCGGGACTCGTTTGGTTCACCCCTCCACTTT. This gives the protein CASSLHRDSFGSPLHF. V gene TRBV27 combines with J gene TRBJ1-6; tentative D call: TRBD1 (5 bases). CDR1 and CDR2 (germline): MNHEY, SMNVEV (reference sequence). The CDR3 has 16 residues. The V end lost 3 bases, the J end lost 9 bases, and 18 bases lay between the germline ends.

V is TRBV11-2 and J is TRBJ2-7; D gene ambiguous. V was trimmed by 5 bases and J by 0 bases, leaving 11 bases between them. The germline V gene encodes CDR1 SGHAT and CDR2 FQNNGV. There are 14 residues in the CDR3. The CDR3 region has the DNA TGTGCCAGCAGCCAGGACCGAAGCTCCTACGAGCAGTACTTC. Translated: CASSQDRSSYEQYF.

This clone was observed a single time. The rearrangement links TRBV11-1 to TRBJ2-2; no clear D. Between the trimmed V and J ends, which lost 1 base and 7 bases, there was a span of 10 bases. This CDR3 has 14 residues. Germline CDR1 reads SGHAT; CDR2 reads FQDESV (reference sequence). CDR3 coding DNA: TGTGCCAGCAGCTTAGAGTTTAGCCTCGGGGAGCTGTTTTTT. It codes for CASSLEFSLGELFF.

V is TRBV5-8 and J is TRBJ1-2, with D perhaps TRBD1 (5 bases). This CDR3 has 15 residues. Trimming removed 3 bases from V and 0 bases from J, with 12 bases in between. The germline CDR1 and CDR2 sequences are SGHTS and YDEGEE. CDR3 DNA: TGTGCCAGCAGCTCGGGACGGGAAGCTAACTATGGCTACACCTTC. Protein sequence: CASSSGREANYGYTF.

The chain has TRBV7-2 and TRBJ2-7, with unresolved D. The germline V gene encodes CDR1 SGHTA and CDR2 FQGNSA. V lost 5 bases, J lost 5 bases, and 19 bases lay in between. The CDR3 extends over 15 amino acids. The CDR3 is CASSPRGPGLHEQYF. The CDR3 region has the DNA TGTGCCAGCAGCCCCCGTGGCCCCGGGCTCCACGAGCAGTACTTC. The complete variable domain, with remaining parts taken from reference TRBV7-2 and TRBJ2-7, reads GAGVSQSPSNKVTEKGKDVELRCDPISGHTALYWYRQSLGQGLEFLIYFQGNSAPDKSGLPSDRFSAERTGGSVSTLTIQRTQQEDSAVYLCASSPRGPGLHEQYFGPGTRLTVT.

This clone was detected a few times. The CDR3 reads CASSDAGTTGELFF. In nucleotides, the CDR3 is TGTGCCAGCAGTGACGCGGGGACCACCGGGGAGCTGTTTTTT. The rearrangement uses TRBV6-4 and TRBJ2-2; D is possibly TRBD2 (6 bases). Germline CDR1 is MRHNA and CDR2 is SNTAGT. Trimming cost V 2 bases and J 4 bases, with 8 bases left between them. The CDR3 sequence is 14 residues long.

The chain joins TRBV5-5 to TRBJ1-1; no definite D call. Germline CDR1 is SGHKS and CDR2 is YYEKEE (reference sequence). Trimming pared 2 bases from V and 0 bases from J, leaving 11 bases between. The CDR3 is made up of 15 amino acids. For the CDR3, the DNA is TGTGCCAGCAGCTTTATCGCGGGGATGAACACTGAAGCTTTCTTT. Its protein is CASSFIAGMNTEAFF.

This clone has just a few counts. The CDR3 DNA follows: TGTGCCAGCAGTTGGGCAAACCTGAACACTGAAGCTTTCTTT. As protein: CASSWANLNTEAFF. The rearrangement joins TRBV6-1 to TRBJ1-1; D is unresolved. Germline V lookup: CDR1 MNHNS, CDR2 SASEGT. The V gene lost 5 bases and the J gene lost 0 bases, with 10 bases spanning the gap. This CDR3 comprises 14 residues.

The rearrangement uses TRBV28 and TRBJ2-3; TRBD2 matches at 11 bases. Germline-derived CDR1 and CDR2 are MDHEN and SYDVKM. The CDR3 covers 16 residues. Germline trimming cut 2 bases from V and 4 bases from J; bases unmatched to any gene: 5. CDR3 in amino acids: CASSLLAGGGSDTQYF. The CDR3 coding sequence is TGTGCCAGCAGTTTACTAGCGGGAGGAGGGTCAGATACGCAGTATTTT. The whole variable domain, filled in from reference TRBV28 and TRBJ2-3, reads DVKVTQSSRYLVKRTGEKVFLECVQDMDHENMFWYRQDPGLGLRLIYFSYDVKMKEKGDIPEGYSVSREKKERFSLILESASTNQTSMYLCASSLLAGGGSDTQYFGPGTRLTVL.

This sequence joins TRBV10-3 and TRBJ2-3; D might be TRBD1 or TRBD2, each matching 5 bases. V lost 1 base, J lost 0 bases, and 11 bases lay in between. The CDR3 is 16 amino acids. Germline CDR1 reads ENHRY; CDR2 reads SYGVKD. The CDR3 region is CAISELGTTSTDTQYF. Here the CDR3 DNA reads TGTGCCATCAGTGAGTTGGGGACGACTAGCACAGATACGCAGTATTTT.

V usage is TRBV28 and J usage is TRBJ1-2, with D uncertain. From germline, CDR1 is MDHEN and CDR2 SYDVKM. There are 13 residues in the CDR3. Trimming shortened V by 4 bases and J by 0 bases, and 6 bases separated the two germline ends. This chain's CDR3 is CASSYKSNYGYTF. Here the CDR3 DNA reads TGTGCCAGCAGTTACAAATCTAACTATGGCTACACCTTC.